This is a list of T cell receptor beta chains from one sample in a study of a mutant IDH1 vaccine in newly diagnosed glioma. The repertoire was sequenced with immunoSEQ multiplex PCR; TCRdb's copy has only in-frame clones and lacks some. The sample lists roughly 70,000 clones, approximately 84% seen once, with about 8.2% in the top ten. These TCRs are of unknown antigen specificity. The specimen comprised PBMCs, sampled from a glioma patient whose treatment included an IDH1 peptide vaccine. These receptors all stem from a woman aged 45-65 years with glioma. The CDR3 runs from the conserved cysteine through the conserved F or W. The D gene is left open where the match is weak. Only part of the rows carry a size: once, few, many, or a class if the clone is expanded.

d_gene: .; v_gene: TRBV6-5; abundance: .; j_gene: TRBJ1-4; CDR3nt: TGTGCCAGCAGCCCGGGGTGGACTAATGAAAAACTGTTTTTT; CDR3aa: CASSPGWTNEKLFF
d_gene: TRBD1; v_gene: TRBV5-4; abundance: .; j_gene: TRBJ2-7; CDR3nt: TGTGCCAGCAGCCTTGGGCCTACAGGGGGCGCAAGGAGCGAGCAGTACTTC; CDR3aa: CASSLGPTGGARSEQYF
d_gene: .; v_gene: TRBV9; abundance: .; j_gene: TRBJ1-4; CDR3nt: TGTGCCAGCAGCGTAGGGGCAACTAATGAAAAACTGTTTTTT; CDR3aa: CASSVGATNEKLFF
d_gene: .; v_gene: TRBV14; abundance: .; j_gene: TRBJ1-1; CDR3nt: TGTGCCAGCAGCCGCTCCCCGGGGTTGGGGACTGAAGCTTTCTTT; CDR3aa: CASSRSPGLGTEAFF
d_gene: TRBD1; v_gene: TRBV18; abundance: .; j_gene: TRBJ1-1; CDR3nt: TGTGCCAGCTCAACGGGACAGGGAAACACTGAAGCTTTCTTT; CDR3aa: CASSTGQGNTEAFF
d_gene: TRBD2; v_gene: TRBV5-6; abundance: .; j_gene: TRBJ2-3; CDR3nt: TGTGCCAGCAGCTTACGGACTAGTGTTGTAGATACGCAGTATTTT; CDR3aa: CASSLRTSVVDTQYF
d_gene: .; v_gene: TRBV5-1; abundance: .; j_gene: TRBJ2-3; CDR3nt: TGCGCCAGCAGCTTCCGTCCTTCTAGCACAGATACGCAGTATTTT; CDR3aa: CASSFRPSSTDTQYF
d_gene: TRBD1; v_gene: TRBV7-3; abundance: .; j_gene: TRBJ1-1; CDR3nt: TGTGCCAGCAGCTACGGGACAGTGGTAAACACTGAAGCTTTCTTT; CDR3aa: CASSYGTVVNTEAFF
d_gene: .; v_gene: TRBV20-1; abundance: .; j_gene: TRBJ2-2; CDR3nt: TGCAGTGCTAGAGCCACTGGGGAGCTGTTTTTT; CDR3aa: CSARATGELFF
d_gene: .; v_gene: TRBV6-4; abundance: .; j_gene: TRBJ1-6; CDR3nt: TGTGCCAGCAGTGCTTCCGGGACTGATAATTCACCCCTCCACTTT; CDR3aa: CASSASGTDNSPLHF
d_gene: TRBD2; v_gene: TRBV7-2; abundance: .; j_gene: TRBJ2-7; CDR3nt: TGTGCCAGCAGCTGGGGACTAGCGGGGGCCGGCGAGCAGTACTTC; CDR3aa: CASSWGLAGAGEQYF
d_gene: .; v_gene: TRBV27; abundance: few; j_gene: TRBJ1-2; CDR3nt: TGTGCCAGCAGGGGGTCCAGGGCTCCTGGCTACACCTTC; CDR3aa: CASRGSRAPGYTF
d_gene: TRBD2; v_gene: TRBV5-1; abundance: .; j_gene: TRBJ2-2; CDR3nt: TGCGCCAGCAGCCGACTAGCGGGGGAAGTCGGGGAGCTGTTTTTT; CDR3aa: CASSRLAGEVGELFF
d_gene: TRBD2; v_gene: TRBV6-6; abundance: .; j_gene: TRBJ2-2; CDR3nt: TGTGCCAGCAGTTACGGGACTAGCAACACCGGGGAGCTGTTTTTT; CDR3aa: CASSYGTSNTGELFF
d_gene: TRBD1; v_gene: TRBV14; abundance: .; j_gene: TRBJ2-7; CDR3nt: TGTGCCAGCAGCGTCTCGGGCCGGGACAGGGGGCGGTACGAGCAGTACTTC; CDR3aa: CASSVSGRDRGRYEQYF
d_gene: .; v_gene: TRBV13; abundance: .; j_gene: TRBJ2-1; CDR3nt: TGTGCCAGCAGCTTATCCCAGGCAGGGGATGAGCAGTTCTTC; CDR3aa: CASSLSQAGDEQFF
d_gene: TRBD1; v_gene: TRBV11-2; abundance: .; j_gene: TRBJ2-5; CDR3nt: TGTGCCAGCAGCTCATACAGGGGACCCCAAGAGACCCAGTACTTC; CDR3aa: CASSSYRGPQETQYF
d_gene: .; v_gene: TRBV5-4; abundance: .; j_gene: TRBJ2-1; CDR3nt: TGTGCCAGCAGCTCGGGACTGAGGTCTGATGAGCAGTTCTTC; CDR3aa: CASSSGLRSDEQFF
d_gene: TRBD1; v_gene: TRBV6-6; abundance: .; j_gene: TRBJ1-2; CDR3nt: TGTGCCAGCAGTCCAACAGGGGTAGGCTACACCTTC; CDR3aa: CASSPTGVGYTF
d_gene: TRBD1; v_gene: TRBV4-2; abundance: .; j_gene: TRBJ1-5; CDR3nt: TGTGCCAGCAGCCACAGCACCAGGGGGAGCAATCAGCCCCAGCATTTT; CDR3aa: CASSHSTRGSNQPQHF
d_gene: TRBD1; v_gene: TRBV30; abundance: .; j_gene: TRBJ1-5; CDR3nt: TGTGCCTGGAGTCCCGGGACAGGGATCGGCAATCAGCCCCAGCATTTT; CDR3aa: CAWSPGTGIGNQPQHF
d_gene: TRBD1; v_gene: TRBV19; abundance: .; j_gene: TRBJ1-4; CDR3nt: TGTGCCAGTGGACAGGGGGTTGGTAATGAAAAACTGTTTTTT; CDR3aa: CASGQGVGNEKLFF
d_gene: .; v_gene: TRBV6-6; abundance: .; j_gene: TRBJ1-2; CDR3nt: TGTGTCGGCGGGGGGGGAGAACGGTATGGCTACACCTTC; CDR3aa: CVGGGGERYGYTF
d_gene: .; v_gene: TRBV5-1; abundance: few; j_gene: TRBJ1-1; CDR3nt: TGCGCCAGCAGCTTGGCCGGAATGAACACTGAAGCTTTCTTT; CDR3aa: CASSLAGMNTEAFF
d_gene: TRBD1; v_gene: TRBV5-1; abundance: once; j_gene: TRBJ1-1; CDR3nt: TGCGCCAGCAGCTTCGGATGGAGGGGGCGTGGGGTGAACACTGAAGCTTTCTTT; CDR3aa: CASSFGWRGRGVNTEAFF
d_gene: .; v_gene: TRBV27; abundance: once; j_gene: TRBJ1-1; CDR3nt: TGTGCCAGCAGGAGCCTTTTCATGAACACTGAAGCTTTCTTT; CDR3aa: CASRSLFMNTEAFF
d_gene: TRBD1; v_gene: TRBV10-1; abundance: .; j_gene: TRBJ1-3; CDR3nt: TGCGCCAGCAGTCCCGGGACAGGGGGCTCTGGAAACACCATATATTTT; CDR3aa: CASSPGTGGSGNTIYF
d_gene: .; v_gene: TRBV2; abundance: .; j_gene: TRBJ2-5; CDR3nt: TGTGCCAGCAGTGAAGGGATTATGGAGACCCAGTACTTC; CDR3aa: CASSEGIMETQYF
d_gene: .; v_gene: TRBV27; abundance: few; j_gene: TRBJ1-1; CDR3nt: TGTGCCAGCAGCCGAGGGGGCACTGAAGCTTTCTTT; CDR3aa: CASSRGGTEAFF
d_gene: .; v_gene: TRBV19; abundance: .; j_gene: TRBJ2-7; CDR3nt: TGTGCCAGTAGTATAAATGGCCAGGGGAGATACGAGCAGTACTTC; CDR3aa: CASSINGQGRYEQYF
d_gene: .; v_gene: TRBV4-3; abundance: few; j_gene: TRBJ2-3; CDR3nt: TGCGCCAGCAGCCAAGCCGATCCCCGAGCTACGCAGTATTTT; CDR3aa: CASSQADPRATQYF
d_gene: TRBD2; v_gene: TRBV5-1; abundance: once; j_gene: TRBJ2-3; CDR3nt: TGCGCCAGCAGCTTAACTAGCGGGTTTCCAGATACGCAGTATTTT; CDR3aa: CASSLTSGFPDTQYF
d_gene: TRBD1; v_gene: TRBV5-1; abundance: .; j_gene: TRBJ1-2; CDR3nt: TGCGCCAGCAGCTTGGACAGGGGGGCAAATGGCTACACCTTC; CDR3aa: CASSLDRGANGYTF